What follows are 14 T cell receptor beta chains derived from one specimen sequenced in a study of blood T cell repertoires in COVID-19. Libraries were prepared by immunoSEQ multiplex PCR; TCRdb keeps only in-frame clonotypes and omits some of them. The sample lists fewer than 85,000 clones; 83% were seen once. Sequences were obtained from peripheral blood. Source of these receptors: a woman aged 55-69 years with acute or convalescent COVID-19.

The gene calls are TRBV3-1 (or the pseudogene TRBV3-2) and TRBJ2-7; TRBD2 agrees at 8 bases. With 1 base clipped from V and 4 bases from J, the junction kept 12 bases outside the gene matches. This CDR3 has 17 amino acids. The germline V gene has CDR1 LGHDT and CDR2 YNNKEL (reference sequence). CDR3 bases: TGTGCCAGCAGCCAAGGGGGAATTAGCGGGGCAATTTACGAGCAGTACTTC. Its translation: CASSQGGISGAIYEQYF.

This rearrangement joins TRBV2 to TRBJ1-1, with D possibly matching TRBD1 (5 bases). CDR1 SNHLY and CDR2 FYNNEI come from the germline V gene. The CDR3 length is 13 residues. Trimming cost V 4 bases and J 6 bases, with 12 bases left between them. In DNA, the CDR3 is TGTGCCAGCAGTGTAACACAGGCGGCTGAAGCTTTCTTT. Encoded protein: CASSVTQAAEAFF.

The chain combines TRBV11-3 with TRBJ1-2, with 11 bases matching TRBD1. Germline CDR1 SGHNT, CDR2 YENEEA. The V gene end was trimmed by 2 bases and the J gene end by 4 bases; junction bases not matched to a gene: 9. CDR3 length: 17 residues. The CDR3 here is CASSLTDRGLVGYGYTF. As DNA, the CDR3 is TGTGCCAGCAGCTTAACGGACAGGGGGCTTGTAGGCTATGGCTACACCTTC.

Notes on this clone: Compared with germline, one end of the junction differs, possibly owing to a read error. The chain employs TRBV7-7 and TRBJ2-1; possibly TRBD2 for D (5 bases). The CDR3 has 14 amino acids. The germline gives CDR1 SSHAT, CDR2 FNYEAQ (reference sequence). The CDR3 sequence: CASSLERSINEQFF. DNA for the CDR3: TGTGCTAGCAGCTTAGAGCGGTCAATCAATGAGCAGTTCTTC.

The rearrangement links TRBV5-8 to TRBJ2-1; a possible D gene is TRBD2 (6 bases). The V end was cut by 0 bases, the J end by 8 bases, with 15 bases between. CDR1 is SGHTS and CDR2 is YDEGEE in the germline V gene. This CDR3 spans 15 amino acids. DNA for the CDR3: TGTGCCAGCAGCTTGGGCCCGACTAGGTTGGATGAGCAGTTCTTC. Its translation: CASSLGPTRLDEQFF. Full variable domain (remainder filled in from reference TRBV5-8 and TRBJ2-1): EAGVTQSPTHLIKTRGQQATLRCSPISGHTSVYWYQQALGLGLQFLLWYDEGEERNRGNFPPRFSGRQFPNYSSELNVNALELEDSALYLCASSLGPTRLDEQFFGPGTRLTVL.

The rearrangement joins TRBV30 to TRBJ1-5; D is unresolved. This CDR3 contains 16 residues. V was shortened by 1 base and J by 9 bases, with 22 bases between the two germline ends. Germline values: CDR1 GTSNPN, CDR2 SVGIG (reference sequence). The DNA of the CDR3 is TGTGCCTGGAGTGGGGCGGGTAAGTGGAACCAACGGCCCCAGCATTTT. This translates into CAWSGAGKWNQRPQHF.

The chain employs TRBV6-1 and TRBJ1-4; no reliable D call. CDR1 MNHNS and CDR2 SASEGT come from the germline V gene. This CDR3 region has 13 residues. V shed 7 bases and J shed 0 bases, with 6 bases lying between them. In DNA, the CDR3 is TGTGCCAGCATCGGTGCAACTAATGAAAAACTGTTTTTT. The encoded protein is CASIGATNEKLFF.

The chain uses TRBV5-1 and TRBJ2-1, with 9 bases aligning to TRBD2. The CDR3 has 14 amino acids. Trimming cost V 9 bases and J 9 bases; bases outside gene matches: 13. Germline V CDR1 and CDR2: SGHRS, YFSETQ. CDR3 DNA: TGCGCCACCAATGGGGCGGGAGGGCCTGGTGAGCAGTTCTTC. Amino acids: CATNGAGGPGEQFF.

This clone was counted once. CDR3 region: CASSQDTRPLARNTIYF. CDR3 nucleotide sequence: TGCGCCAGCAGCCAAGATACCAGGCCTCTGGCACGAAACACCATATATTTT. This chain joins TRBV4-3 and TRBJ1-3; D gene ambiguous. V was pared by 0 bases and J by 5 bases, with 17 bases between. CDR3 length: 17 amino acids. Germline CDR1 and CDR2: LGHNA and YSLEER.

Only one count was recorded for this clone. In DNA form, the CDR3 reads TGTGCCAGCAGTGGGCGCAGCCCTTCACCCCTCCACTTT. It is translated as CASSGRSPSPLHF. The chain employs TRBV12-3 or TRBV12-4 and TRBJ1-6, with D unclear. V was shortened by 5 bases and J by 9 bases, with 11 bases between the two germline ends. The CDR3 is 13 residues long.

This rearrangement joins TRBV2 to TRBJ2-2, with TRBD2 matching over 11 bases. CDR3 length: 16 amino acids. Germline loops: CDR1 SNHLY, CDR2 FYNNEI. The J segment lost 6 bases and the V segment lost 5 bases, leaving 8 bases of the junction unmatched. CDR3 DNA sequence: TGTGCCAGCAGTTCCCGACTAGCGGGAAAGGCCGGGGAGCTGTTTTTT. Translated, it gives CASSSRLAGKAGELFF.

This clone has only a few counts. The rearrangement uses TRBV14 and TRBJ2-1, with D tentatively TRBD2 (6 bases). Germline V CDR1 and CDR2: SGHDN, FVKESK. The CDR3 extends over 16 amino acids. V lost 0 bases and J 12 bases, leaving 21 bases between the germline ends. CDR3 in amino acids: CASSQDIIGGGSGQFF. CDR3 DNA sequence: TGTGCCAGCAGCCAAGACATCATAGGAGGAGGGAGTGGGCAGTTCTTC.

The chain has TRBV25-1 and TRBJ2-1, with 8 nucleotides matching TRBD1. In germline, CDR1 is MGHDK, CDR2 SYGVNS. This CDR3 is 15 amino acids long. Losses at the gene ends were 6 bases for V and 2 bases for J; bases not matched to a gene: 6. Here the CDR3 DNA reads TGTGCCAGCAGGGAGAAGGACAGGGCCTACAATGAGCAGTTCTTC. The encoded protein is CASREKDRAYNEQFF.

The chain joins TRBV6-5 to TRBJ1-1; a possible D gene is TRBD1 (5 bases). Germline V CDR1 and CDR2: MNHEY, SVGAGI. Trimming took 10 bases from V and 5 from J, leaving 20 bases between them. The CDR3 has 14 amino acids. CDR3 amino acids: CATYRGGAQTEAFF. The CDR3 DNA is TGTGCCACCTATAGGGGAGGGGCGCAAACTGAAGCTTTCTTT.